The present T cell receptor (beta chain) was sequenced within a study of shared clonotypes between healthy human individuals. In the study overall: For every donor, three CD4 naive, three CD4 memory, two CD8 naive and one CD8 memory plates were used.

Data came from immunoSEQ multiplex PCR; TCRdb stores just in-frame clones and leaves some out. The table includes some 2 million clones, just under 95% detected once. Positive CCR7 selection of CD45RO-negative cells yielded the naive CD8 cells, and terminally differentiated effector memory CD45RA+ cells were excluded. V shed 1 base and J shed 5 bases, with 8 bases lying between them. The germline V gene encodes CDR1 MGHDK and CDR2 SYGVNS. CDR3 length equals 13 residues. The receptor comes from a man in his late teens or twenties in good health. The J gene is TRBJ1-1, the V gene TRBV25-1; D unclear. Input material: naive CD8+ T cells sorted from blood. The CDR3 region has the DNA TGTGCCAGCAGTGAATTTGCTGGGACTGAAGCTTTCTTT. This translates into CASSEFAGTEAFF. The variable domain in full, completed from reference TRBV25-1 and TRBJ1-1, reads EADIYQTPRYLVIGTGKKITLECSQTMGHDKMYWYQQDPGMELHLIHYSYGVNSTEKGDLSSESTVSRIRTEHFPLTLESARPSHTSQYLCASSEFAGTEAFFGQGTRLTVV.